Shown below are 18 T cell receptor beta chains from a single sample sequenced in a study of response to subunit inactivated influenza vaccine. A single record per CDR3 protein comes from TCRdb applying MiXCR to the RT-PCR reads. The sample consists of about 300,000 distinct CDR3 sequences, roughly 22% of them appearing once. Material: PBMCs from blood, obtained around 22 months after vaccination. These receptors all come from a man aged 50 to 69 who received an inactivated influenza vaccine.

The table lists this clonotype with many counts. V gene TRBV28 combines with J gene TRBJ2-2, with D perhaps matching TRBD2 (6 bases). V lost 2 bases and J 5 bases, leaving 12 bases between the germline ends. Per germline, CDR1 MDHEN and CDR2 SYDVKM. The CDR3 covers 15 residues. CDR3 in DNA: TGTGCCAGCAGTTTAAAAGTAGGAGGGACCGGGGAGCTGTTTTTT. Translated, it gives CASSLKVGGTGELFF.

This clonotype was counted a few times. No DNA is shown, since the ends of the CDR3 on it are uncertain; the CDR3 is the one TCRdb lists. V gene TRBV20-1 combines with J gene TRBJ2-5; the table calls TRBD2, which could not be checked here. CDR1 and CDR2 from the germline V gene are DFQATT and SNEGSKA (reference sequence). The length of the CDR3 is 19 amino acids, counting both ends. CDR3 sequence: CSAFGTDLEREFFGETQYF.

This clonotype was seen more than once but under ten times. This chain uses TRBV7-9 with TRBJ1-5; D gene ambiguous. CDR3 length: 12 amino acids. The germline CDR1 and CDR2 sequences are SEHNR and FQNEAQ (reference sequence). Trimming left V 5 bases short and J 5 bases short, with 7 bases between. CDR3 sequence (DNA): TGTGCCAGCAGCCTCGCGGATCAGCCCCAGCATTTT. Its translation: CASSLADQPQHF.

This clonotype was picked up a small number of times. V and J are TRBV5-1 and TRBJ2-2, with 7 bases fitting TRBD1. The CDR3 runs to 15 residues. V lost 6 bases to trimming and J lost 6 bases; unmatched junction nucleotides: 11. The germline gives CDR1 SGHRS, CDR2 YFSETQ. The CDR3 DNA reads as TGCGCCAGCAACACCGGGACAGATCAGGCCGGGGAGCTGTTTTTT. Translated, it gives CASNTGTDQAGELFF. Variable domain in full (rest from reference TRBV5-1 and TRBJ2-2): KAGVTQTPRYLIKTRGQQVTLSCSPISGHRSVSWYQQTPGQGLQFLFEYFSETQRNKGNFPGRFSGRQFSNSRSEMNVSTLELGDSALYLCASNTGTDQAGELFFGEGSRLTVL.

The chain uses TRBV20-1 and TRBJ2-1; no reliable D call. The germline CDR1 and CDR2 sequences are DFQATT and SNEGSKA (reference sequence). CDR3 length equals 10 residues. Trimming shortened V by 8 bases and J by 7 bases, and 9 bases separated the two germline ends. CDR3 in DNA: TGCAGTCTATCCGCGAATGAGCAGTTCTTC. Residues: CSLSANEQFF.

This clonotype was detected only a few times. CDR3 in amino acids: CASSFGITYNEQFF. The CDR3 DNA follows: TGTGCCAGCAGCTTTGGTATTACCTACAATGAGCAGTTCTTC. The chain is built from TRBV7-9 and TRBJ2-1; D call uncertain. Trimming stripped 3 bases from V and 2 bases from J, with 8 bases between. This CDR3 spans 14 amino acids. The germline gives CDR1 SEHNR, CDR2 FQNEAQ (reference sequence).

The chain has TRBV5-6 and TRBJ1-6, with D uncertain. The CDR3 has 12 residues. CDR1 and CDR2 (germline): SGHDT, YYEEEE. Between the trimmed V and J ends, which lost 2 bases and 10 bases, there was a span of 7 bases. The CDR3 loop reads CASSFRVSPLHF. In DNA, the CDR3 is TGTGCCAGCAGCTTTAGGGTGTCACCCCTCCACTTT.

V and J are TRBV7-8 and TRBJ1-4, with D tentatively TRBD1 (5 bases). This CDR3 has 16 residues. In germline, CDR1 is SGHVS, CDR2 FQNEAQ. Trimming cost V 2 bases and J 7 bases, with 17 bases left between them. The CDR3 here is CASSLFRRQGGEKLFF. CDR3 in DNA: TGTGCCAGCAGCTTATTCAGAAGGCAGGGAGGTGAAAAACTGTTTTTT.

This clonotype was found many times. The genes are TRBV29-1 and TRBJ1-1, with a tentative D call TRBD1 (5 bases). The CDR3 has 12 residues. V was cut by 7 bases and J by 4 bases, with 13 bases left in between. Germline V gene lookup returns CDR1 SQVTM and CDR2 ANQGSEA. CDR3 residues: CSATMQGTEAFF. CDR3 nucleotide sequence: TGCAGCGCCACCATGCAGGGCACTGAAGCTTTCTTT.

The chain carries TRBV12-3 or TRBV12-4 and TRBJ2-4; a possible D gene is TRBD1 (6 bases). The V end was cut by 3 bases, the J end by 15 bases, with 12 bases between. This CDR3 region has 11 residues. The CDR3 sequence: CASSFSGVPYF. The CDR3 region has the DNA TGTGCCAGCAGTTTTTCAGGGGTTCCGTACTTC.

CDR3 bases: TGCGCCAGCAGCCAAGAGGACAAGCACACTGAAGCTTTCTTT. Protein product: CASSQEDKHTEAFF. The chain couples TRBV4-3 to TRBJ1-1; TRBD1 is a possible D gene (5 bases). The CDR3 consists of 14 residues. Germline CDR1 reads LGHNA; CDR2 reads YSLEER. V lost 0 bases and J 3 bases, leaving 8 bases between the germline ends.

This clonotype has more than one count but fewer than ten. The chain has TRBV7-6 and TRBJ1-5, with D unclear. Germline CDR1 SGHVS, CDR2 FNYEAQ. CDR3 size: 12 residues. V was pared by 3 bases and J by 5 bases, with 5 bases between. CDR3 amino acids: CASSLFHQPQHF. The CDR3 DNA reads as TGTGCCAGCAGCTTGTTCCATCAGCCCCAGCATTTT.

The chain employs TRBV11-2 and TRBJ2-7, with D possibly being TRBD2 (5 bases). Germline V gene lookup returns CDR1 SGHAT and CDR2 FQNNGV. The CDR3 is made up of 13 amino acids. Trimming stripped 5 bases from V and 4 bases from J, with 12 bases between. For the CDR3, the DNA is TGTGCCAGCAGCCCGGGGTTAAGGTACGAGCAGTACTTC. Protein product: CASSPGLRYEQYF. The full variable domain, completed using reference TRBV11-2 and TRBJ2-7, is EAGVAQSPRYKIIEKRQSVAFWCNPISGHATLYWYQQILGQGPKLLIQFQNNGVVDDSQLPKDRFSAERLKGVDSTLKIQPAKLEDSAVYLCASSPGLRYEQYFGPGTRLTVT.

DNA of the CDR3: TGTGCCAGCAGTTCCCCGAATAGGGAGACCCAGTACTTC. Protein: CASSSPNRETQYF. The genes are TRBV28 and TRBJ2-5; D gene uncertain. The CDR3 sequence is 13 residues long. V lost 4 bases and J 5 bases, leaving 11 bases between the germline ends. Germline CDR1 is MDHEN and CDR2 is SYDVKM.

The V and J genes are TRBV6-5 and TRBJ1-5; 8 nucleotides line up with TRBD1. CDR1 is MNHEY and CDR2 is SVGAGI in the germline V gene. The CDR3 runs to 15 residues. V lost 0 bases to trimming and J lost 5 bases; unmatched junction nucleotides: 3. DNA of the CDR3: TGTGCCAGCAGTTACTCGCACAGGGGGTATCAGCCCCAGCATTTT. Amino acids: CASSYSHRGYQPQHF.

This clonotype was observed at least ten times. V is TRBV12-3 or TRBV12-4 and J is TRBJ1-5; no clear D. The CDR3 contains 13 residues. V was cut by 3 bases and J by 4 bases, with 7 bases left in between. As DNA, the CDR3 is TGTGCCAGCAGTTTGGCCGAGAATCAGCCCCAGCATTTT. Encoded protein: CASSLAENQPQHF.

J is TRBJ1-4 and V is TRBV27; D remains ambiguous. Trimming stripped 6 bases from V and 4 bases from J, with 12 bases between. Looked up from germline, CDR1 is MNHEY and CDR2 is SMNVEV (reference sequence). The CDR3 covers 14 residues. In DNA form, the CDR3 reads TGTGCCAGCAGCCGGGGATCCTTTAATGAAAAACTGTTTTTT. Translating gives CASSRGSFNEKLFF. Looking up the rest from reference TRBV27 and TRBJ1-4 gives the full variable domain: EAQVTQNPRYLITVTGKKLTVTCSQNMNHEYMSWYRQDPGLGLRQIYYSMNVEVTDKGDVPEGYKVSRKEKRNFPLILESPSPNQTSLYFCASSRGSFNEKLFFGSGTQLSVL.

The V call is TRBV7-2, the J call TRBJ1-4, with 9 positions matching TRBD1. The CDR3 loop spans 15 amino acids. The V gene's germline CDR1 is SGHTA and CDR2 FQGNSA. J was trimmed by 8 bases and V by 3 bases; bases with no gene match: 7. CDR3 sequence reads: CASSLQTGGREKLFF. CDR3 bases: TGTGCCAGCAGCTTGCAGACAGGGGGTAGAGAAAAACTGTTTTTT.